The clone carrying this T cell receptor (beta chain) was found a few times. The antigen is undetermined. This sample is part of a study of CD8 T cells in ankylosing spondylitis. Study-level findings and limits: Existing reports had already noted some motif variants in reactive arthritis synovial fluid and blood. Disease-linked clones, CD8+, were relatively rare in peripheral blood. A motif of 8 or 9 highly homologous TCR beta variants was seen as apparently characteristic of ankylosing spondylitis blood.

The CDR3 runs 18 residues. Losses at the gene ends were 4 bases for V and 0 bases for J; bases not matched to a gene: 12. CDR1 is KGHSH, CDR2 LQKENI, per germline. For TCR beta, libraries came from quantitative 5'-RACE with molecular barcodes. Via MiXCR, TCRdb re-called the 5' RACE reads, giving one row per CDR3 protein. The sample holds approximately 340,000 distinct CDR3 sequences, around 15% seen once. Sequenced sample: blood, either unsorted or a sorted T cell fraction (not recorded which). J is TRBJ2-4 and V is TRBV18; 7 bases are shared with TRBD1. The sequence came from a male donor with ankylosing spondylitis or in good health (not recorded which). CDR3 sequence: CASSHYLRDSLAKNIQYF. Here the CDR3 DNA reads TGTGCCAGCTCACACTATCTCCGGGACAGCCTAGCCAAAAACATTCAGTACTTC.